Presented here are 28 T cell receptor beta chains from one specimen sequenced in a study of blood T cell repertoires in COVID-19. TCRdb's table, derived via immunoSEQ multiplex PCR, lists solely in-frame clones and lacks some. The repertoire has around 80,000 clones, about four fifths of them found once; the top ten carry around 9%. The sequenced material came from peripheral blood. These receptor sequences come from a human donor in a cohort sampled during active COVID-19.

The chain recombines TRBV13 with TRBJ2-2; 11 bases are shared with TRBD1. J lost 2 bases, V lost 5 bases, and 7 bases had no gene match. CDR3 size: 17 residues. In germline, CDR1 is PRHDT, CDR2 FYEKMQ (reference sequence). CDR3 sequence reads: CASSLGRTGGNTGELFF. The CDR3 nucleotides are TGTGCCAGCAGCCTCGGGAGGACAGGGGGCAACACCGGGGAGCTGTTTTTT. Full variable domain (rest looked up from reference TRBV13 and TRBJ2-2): AAGVIQSPRHLIKEKRETATLKCYPIPRHDTVYWYQQGPGQDPQFLISFYEKMQSDKGSIPDRFSAQQFSDYHSELNMSSLELGDSALYFCASSLGRTGGNTGELFFGEGSRLTVL.

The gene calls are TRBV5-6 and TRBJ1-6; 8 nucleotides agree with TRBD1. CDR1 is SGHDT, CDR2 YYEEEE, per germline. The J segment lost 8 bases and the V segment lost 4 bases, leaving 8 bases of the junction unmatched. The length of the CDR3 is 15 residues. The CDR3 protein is CASSQRTGWDSPLHF. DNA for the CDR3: TGTGCCAGCAGCCAGAGGACAGGGTGGGATTCACCCCTCCACTTT.

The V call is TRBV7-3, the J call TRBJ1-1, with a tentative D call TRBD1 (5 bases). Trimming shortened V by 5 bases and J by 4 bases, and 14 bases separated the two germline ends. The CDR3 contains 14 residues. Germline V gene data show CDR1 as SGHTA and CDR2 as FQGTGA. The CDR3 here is CASSLQVGPTEAFF. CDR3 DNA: TGTGCCAGCAGCCTACAGGTCGGACCCACTGAAGCTTTCTTT.

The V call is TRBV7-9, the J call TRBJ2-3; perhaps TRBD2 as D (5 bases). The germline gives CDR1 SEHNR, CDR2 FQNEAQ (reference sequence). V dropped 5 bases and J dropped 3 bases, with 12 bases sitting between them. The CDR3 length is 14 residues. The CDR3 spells CASSHEGTTDTQYF. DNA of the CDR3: TGTGCCAGCAGCCACGAGGGTACGACAGATACGCAGTATTTT.

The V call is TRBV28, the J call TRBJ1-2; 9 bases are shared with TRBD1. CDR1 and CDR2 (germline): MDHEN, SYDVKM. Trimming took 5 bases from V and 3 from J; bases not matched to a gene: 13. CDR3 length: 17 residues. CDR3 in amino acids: CASSPLGQGSKDYGYTF. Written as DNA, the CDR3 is TGTGCCAGCAGTCCATTGGGACAGGGTAGTAAGGACTATGGCTACACCTTC.

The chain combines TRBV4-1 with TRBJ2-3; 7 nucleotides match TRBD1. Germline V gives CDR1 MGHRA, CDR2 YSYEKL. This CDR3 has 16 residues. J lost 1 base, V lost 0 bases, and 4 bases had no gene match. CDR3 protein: CASSQDRGGRTDTQYF. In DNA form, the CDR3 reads TGCGCCAGCAGCCAAGATAGAGGGGGCCGCACAGATACGCAGTATTTT.

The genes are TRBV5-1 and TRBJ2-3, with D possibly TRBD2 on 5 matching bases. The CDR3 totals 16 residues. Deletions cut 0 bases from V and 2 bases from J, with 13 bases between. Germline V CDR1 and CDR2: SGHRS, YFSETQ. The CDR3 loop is CASSLGERWDTDTQYF. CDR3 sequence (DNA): TGCGCCAGCAGCTTGGGGGAGCGGTGGGACACAGATACGCAGTATTTT.

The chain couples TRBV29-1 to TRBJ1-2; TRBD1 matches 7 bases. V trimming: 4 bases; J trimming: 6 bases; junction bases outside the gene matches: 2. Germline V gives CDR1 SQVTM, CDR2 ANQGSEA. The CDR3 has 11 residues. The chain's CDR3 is CSVGQGDGYTF. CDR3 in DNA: TGCAGCGTTGGACAGGGAGATGGCTACACCTTC. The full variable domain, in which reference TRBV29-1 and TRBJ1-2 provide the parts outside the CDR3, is SAVISQKPSRDICQRGTSLTIQCQVDSQVTMMFWYRQQPGQSLTLIATANQGSEATYESGFVIDKFPISRPNLTFSTLTVSNMSPEDSSIYLCSVGQGDGYTFGSGTRLTVV.

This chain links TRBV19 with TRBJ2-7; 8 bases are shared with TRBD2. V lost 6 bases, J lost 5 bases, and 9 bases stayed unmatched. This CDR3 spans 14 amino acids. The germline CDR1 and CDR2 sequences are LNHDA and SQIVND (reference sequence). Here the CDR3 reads CASSAGAGVNEQYF. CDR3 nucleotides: TGTGCCAGTAGCGCGGGAGCGGGAGTAAACGAGCAGTACTTC.

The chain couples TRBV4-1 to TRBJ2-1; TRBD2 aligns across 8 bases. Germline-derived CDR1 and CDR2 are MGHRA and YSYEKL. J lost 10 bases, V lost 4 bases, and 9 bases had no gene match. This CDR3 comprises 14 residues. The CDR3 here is CASSRSGTVGEQFF. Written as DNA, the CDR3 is TGCGCCAGCAGCCGTAGCGGGACGGTGGGGGAGCAGTTCTTC.

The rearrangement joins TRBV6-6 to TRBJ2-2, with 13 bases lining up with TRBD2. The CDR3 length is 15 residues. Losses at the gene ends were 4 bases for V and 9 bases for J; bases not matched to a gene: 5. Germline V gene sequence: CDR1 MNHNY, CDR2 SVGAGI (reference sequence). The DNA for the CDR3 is TGTGCCAGCAGTTTCCAGACTAGCGGGGGGTGGGAGCTGTTTTTT. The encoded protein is CASSFQTSGGWELFF.

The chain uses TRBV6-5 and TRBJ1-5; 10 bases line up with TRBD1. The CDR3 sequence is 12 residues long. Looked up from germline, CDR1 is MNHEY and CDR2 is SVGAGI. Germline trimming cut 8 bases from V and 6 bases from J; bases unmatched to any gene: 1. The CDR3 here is CASGDRGQPQHF. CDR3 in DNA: TGTGCCAGCGGGGACAGGGGTCAGCCCCAGCATTTT.

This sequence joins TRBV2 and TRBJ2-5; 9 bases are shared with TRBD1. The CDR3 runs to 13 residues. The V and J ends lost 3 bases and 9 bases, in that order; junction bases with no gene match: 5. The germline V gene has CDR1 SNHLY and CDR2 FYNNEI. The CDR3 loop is CASSEGTGKAQYF. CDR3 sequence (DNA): TGTGCCAGCAGTGAGGGGACAGGGAAAGCCCAGTACTTC.

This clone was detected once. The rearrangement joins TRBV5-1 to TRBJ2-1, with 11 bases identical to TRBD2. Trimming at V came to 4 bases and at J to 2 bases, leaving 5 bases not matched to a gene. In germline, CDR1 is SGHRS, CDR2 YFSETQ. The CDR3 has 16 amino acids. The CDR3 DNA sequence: TGCGCCAGCAGCCTAACTAGCGGGGGTCCCTACAATGAGCAGTTCTTC. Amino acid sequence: CASSLTSGGPYNEQFF.

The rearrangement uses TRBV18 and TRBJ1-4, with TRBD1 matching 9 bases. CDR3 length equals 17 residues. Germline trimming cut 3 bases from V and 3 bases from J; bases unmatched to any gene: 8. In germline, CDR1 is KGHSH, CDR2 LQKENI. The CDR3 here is CASSPVPGQGANEKLFF. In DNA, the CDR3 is TGTGCCAGCTCACCCGTCCCGGGACAGGGTGCTAATGAAAAACTGTTTTTT.

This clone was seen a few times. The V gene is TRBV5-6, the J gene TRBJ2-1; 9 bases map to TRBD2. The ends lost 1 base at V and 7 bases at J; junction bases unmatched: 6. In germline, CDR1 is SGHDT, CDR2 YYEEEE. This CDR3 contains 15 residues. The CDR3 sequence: CASSLIVSGRNEQFF. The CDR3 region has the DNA TGTGCCAGCAGCTTGATTGTTAGCGGGAGAAATGAGCAGTTCTTC. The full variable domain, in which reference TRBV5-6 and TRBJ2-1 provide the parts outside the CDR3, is DAGVTQSPTHLIKTRGQQVTLRCSPKSGHDTVSWYQQALGQGPQFIFQYYEEEERQRGNFPDRFSGHQFPNYSSELNVNALLLGDSALYLCASSLIVSGRNEQFFGPGTRLTVL.

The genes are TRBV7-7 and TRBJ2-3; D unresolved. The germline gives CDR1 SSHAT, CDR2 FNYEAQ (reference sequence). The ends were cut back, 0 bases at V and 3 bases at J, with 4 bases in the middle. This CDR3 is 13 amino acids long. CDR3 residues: CASSLAPTDTQYF. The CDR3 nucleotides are TGTGCCAGCAGCTTAGCCCCAACAGATACGCAGTATTTT.

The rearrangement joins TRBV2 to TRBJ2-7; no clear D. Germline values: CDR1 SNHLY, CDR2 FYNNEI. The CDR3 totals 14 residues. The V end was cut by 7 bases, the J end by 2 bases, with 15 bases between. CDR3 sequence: CASTADGWTYEQYF. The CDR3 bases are TGTGCCAGCACCGCCGACGGGTGGACCTACGAGCAGTACTTC.

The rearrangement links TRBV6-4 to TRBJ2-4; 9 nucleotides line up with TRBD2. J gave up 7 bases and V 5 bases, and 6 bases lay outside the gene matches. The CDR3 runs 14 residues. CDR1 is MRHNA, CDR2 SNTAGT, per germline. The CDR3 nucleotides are TGTGCCAGCAGTCCCGGGACTAGCATGAACATTCAGTACTTC. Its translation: CASSPGTSMNIQYF.

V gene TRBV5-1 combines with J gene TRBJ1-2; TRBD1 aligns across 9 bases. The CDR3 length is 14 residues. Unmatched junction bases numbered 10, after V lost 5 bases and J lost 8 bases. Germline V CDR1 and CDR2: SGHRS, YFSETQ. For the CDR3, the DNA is TGCGCCAGCAGTGGACAGGGGTCCGCCGTCGGCTACACCTTC. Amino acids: CASSGQGSAVGYTF.

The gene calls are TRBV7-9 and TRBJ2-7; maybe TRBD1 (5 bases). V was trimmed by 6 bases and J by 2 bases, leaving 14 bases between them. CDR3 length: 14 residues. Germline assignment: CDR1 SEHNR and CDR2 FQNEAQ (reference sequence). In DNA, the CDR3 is TGTGCCAGCAGTCCCCCGACAGTTGCCTACGAGCAGTACTTC. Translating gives CASSPPTVAYEQYF. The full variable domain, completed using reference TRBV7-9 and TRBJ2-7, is DTGVSQNPRHKITKRGQNVTFRCDPISEHNRLYWYRQTLGQGPEFLTYFQNEAQLEKSRLLSDRFSAERPKGSFSTLEIQRTEQGDSAMYLCASSPPTVAYEQYFGPGTRLTVT.

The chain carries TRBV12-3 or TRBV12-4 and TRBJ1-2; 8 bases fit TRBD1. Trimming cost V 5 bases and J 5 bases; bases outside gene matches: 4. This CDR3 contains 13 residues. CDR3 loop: CASSPGQGYGYTF. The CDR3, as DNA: TGTGCCAGCAGTCCCGGACAGGGATATGGCTACACCTTC.

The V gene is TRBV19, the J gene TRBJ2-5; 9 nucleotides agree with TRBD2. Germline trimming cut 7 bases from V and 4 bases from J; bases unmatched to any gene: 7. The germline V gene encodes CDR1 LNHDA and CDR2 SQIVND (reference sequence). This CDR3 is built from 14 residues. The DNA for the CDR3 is TGTGCCAGTATGCGGGAGGGCCTAGGAGAGACCCAGTACTTC. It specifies CASMREGLGETQYF. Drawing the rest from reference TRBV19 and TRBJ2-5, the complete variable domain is DGGITQSPKYLFRKEGQNVTLSCEQNLNHDAMYWYRQDPGQGLRLIYYSQIVNDFQKGDIAEGYSVSREKKESFPLTVTSAQKNPTAFYLCASMREGLGETQYFGPGTRLLVL.

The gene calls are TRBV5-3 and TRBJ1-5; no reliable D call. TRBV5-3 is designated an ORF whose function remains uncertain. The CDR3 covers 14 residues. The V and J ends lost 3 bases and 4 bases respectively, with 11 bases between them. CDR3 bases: TGTGCCAGAAGCTCGGCGGGAGCAAATCAGCCCCAGCATTTT. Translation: CARSSAGANQPQHF.

This CDR3 reads CASSAHGGPGTDTQYF. As DNA, the CDR3 is TGTGCCAGCAGCGCCCACGGCGGGCCAGGCACAGATACGCAGTATTTT. This sequence joins TRBV5-4 and TRBJ2-3; the D gene is possibly TRBD2 (5 bases). Germline values: CDR1 SGHNT, CDR2 YYREEE (reference sequence). V was pared by 4 bases and J by 1 base, with 16 bases between. The CDR3 has 16 amino acids.

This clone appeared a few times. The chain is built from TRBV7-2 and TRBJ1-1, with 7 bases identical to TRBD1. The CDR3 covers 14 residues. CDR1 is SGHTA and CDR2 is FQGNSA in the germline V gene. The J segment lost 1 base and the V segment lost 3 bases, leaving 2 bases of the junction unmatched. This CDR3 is CASSFQGGNTEAFF. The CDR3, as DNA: TGTGCCAGCAGCTTTCAGGGGGGGAACACTGAAGCTTTCTTT. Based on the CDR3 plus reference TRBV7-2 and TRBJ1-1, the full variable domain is GAGVSQSPSNKVTEKGKDVELRCDPISGHTALYWYRQSLGQGLEFLIYFQGNSAPDKSGLPSDRFSAERTGGSVSTLTIQRTQQEDSAVYLCASSFQGGNTEAFFGQGTRLTVV.

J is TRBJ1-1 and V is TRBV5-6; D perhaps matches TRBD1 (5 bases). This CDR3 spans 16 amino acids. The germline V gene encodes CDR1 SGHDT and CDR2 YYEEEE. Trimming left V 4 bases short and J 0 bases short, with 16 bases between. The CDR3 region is CASSAWGGGLNTEAFF. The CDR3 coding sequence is TGTGCCAGCAGCGCCTGGGGGGGTGGCCTGAACACTGAAGCTTTCTTT.

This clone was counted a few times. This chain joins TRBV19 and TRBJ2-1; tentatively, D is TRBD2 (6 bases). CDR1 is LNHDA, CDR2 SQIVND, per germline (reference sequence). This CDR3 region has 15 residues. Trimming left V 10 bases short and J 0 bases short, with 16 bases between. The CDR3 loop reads CATKGLASSYNEQFF. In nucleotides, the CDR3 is TGTGCCACCAAGGGCCTAGCGAGCTCCTACAATGAGCAGTTCTTC.